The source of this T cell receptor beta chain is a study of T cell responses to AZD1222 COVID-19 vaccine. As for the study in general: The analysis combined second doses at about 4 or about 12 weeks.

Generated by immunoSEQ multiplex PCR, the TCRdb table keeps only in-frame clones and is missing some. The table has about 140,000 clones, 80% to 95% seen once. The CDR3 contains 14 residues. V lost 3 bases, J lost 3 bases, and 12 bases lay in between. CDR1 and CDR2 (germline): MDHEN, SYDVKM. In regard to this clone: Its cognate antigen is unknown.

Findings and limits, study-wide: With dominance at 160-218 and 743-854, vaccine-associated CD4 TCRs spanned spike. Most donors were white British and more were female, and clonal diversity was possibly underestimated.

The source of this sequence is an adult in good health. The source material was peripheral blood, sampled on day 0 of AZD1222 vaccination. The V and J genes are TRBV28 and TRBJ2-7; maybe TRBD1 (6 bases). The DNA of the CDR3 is TGTGCCAGCAGTTTCTACGGACAGAACTACGAGCAGTACTTC. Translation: CASSFYGQNYEQYF.